One sample yielded the 22 T cell receptor beta chains listed below, sequenced in a study of T cell responses to AZD1222 COVID-19 vaccine (dated by TCRdb to the early 2020s). Library prep was done by the immunoSEQ multiplex PCR assay. TCRdb retrieved this table from immuneACCESS and kept in-frame rearrangements only. Not all clones are present; in checked studies, unresolved V genes account for under half, and no reason is known for the remainder. The sample profile shows some 69,000 clones; about four fifths of them were found once. Around 15% of the sample goes to the ten largest clones. Per the publication, the time point label means: about 28 days (+/-7) after the second vaccine dose. The source was peripheral blood, collected 28 days after the second AZD1222 dose. The origin of the receptors is an adult who received the AZD1222 COVID-19 vaccine.

V and J are TRBV6-1 and TRBJ2-7, with 8 bases fitting TRBD1. Trimming took 2 bases from V and 3 from J; bases not matched to a gene: 6. This CDR3 has 15 amino acids. Germline CDR1 MNHNS, CDR2 SASEGT. The CDR3, as DNA: TGTGCCAGCAGTGAATATCAGGGGGCTATCTACGAGCAGTACTTC. Its protein is CASSEYQGAIYEQYF.

This chain uses TRBV6-5 with TRBJ1-4, with a weak D call TRBD1 (6 bases). Germline V lookup: CDR1 MNHEY, CDR2 SVGAGI. The CDR3 spans 14 residues. Between the trimmed V and J ends, which lost 4 bases and 2 bases, there was a span of 8 bases. The CDR3 sequence is CASSWGGTNEKLFF. CDR3 in DNA: TGTGCCAGCAGTTGGGGGGGCACTAATGAAAAACTGTTTTTT.

The CDR3 is CSAEGREEAFF. The CDR3 DNA reads TGCAGTGCTGAAGGACGAGAGGAAGCTTTCTTT. The chain has TRBV20-1 and TRBJ1-1; D is unclear. The CDR3 sequence is 11 residues long. Germline lookup yields CDR1 DFQATT and CDR2 SNEGSKA (reference sequence). Trimming left V 5 bases short and J 8 bases short, with 12 bases between.

CDR3 nucleotide sequence: TGTGCCAGCAGCGTAGCTCTGGGTGAACAGGGCGACGAGCAGTACTTC. This codes for CASSVALGEQGDEQYF. The chain employs TRBV9 and TRBJ2-7, with D possibly TRBD1 on 6 matching bases. CDR3 length: 16 residues. Trimming removed 0 bases at V and 5 bases at J, with 18 bases between. CDR1 SGDLS and CDR2 YYNGEE come from the germline V gene.

CDR3: CASRPSQTSRRDTQYF. CDR3 in DNA: TGCGCCAGCAGACCTTCTCAGACTAGCCGAAGAGATACGCAGTATTTT. The chain recombines TRBV10-2 with TRBJ2-3; 7 bases align to TRBD2. Per the germline V gene, CDR1 is WSHSY and CDR2 is SAAADI. The J segment lost 5 bases and the V segment lost 6 bases, leaving 14 bases of the junction unmatched. This CDR3 comprises 16 residues.

The chain links TRBV2 to TRBJ2-2, with TRBD1 as a possible D gene (5 bases). The ends were cut back, 10 bases at V and 1 base at J, with 13 bases in the middle. In germline, CDR1 is SNHLY, CDR2 FYNNEI. This CDR3 spans 14 amino acids. Written as DNA, the CDR3 is TGTGCCACCTCAGGGCCCCAGAACACCGGGGAGCTGTTTTTT. Translated, it gives CATSGPQNTGELFF.

A few counts support this clone. This rearrangement joins TRBV4-1 to TRBJ2-3; 13 bases are shared with TRBD2. CDR1 and CDR2 from the germline V gene are MGHRA and YSYEKL. This CDR3 comprises 17 residues. V shed 2 bases and J 3 bases; nucleotides not matched to a gene: 5. The CDR3 protein is CASSQPRLAGGTDTQYF. The CDR3 region has the DNA TGCGCCAGCAGCCAACCCAGACTAGCGGGGGGTACAGATACGCAGTATTTT.

In its sample, this clone was seen once. The chain carries TRBV3-1 (or the pseudogene TRBV3-2) and TRBJ1-6, with 8 bases that match TRBD1. Looked up from germline, CDR1 is LGHDT and CDR2 is YNNKEL (reference sequence). There are 14 residues in the CDR3. J lost 13 bases, V lost 4 bases, and 9 bases had no gene match. CDR3 nucleotides: TGTGCCAGCAGCCCGACAGGGGAGTTGGGGCCCCTCCACTTT. Translation: CASSPTGELGPLHF.

The rearrangement links TRBV5-5 to TRBJ1-1; D unclear. Trimming removed 0 bases from V and 7 bases from J, with 7 bases in between. CDR3 size: 12 residues. Germline CDR1 SGHKS, CDR2 YYEKEE (reference sequence). For the CDR3, the DNA is TGTGCCAGCAGCTTGGTAGAGATTGAAGCTTTCTTT. Translation gives CASSLVEIEAFF.

This chain connects TRBV28 to TRBJ1-5; D not certain. CDR1 and CDR2 (germline): MDHEN, SYDVKM. The V end was cut by 7 bases, the J end by 1 base, with 8 bases between. The CDR3 length is 13 residues. DNA for the CDR3: TGTGCCAGCATGGAGAAGAGCAATCAGCCCCAGCATTTT. Translating it yields CASMEKSNQPQHF.

This CDR3 reads CASSLRPSSYNSPLHF. The CDR3 DNA reads TGTGCCAGCAGTTTAAGACCCAGCTCCTATAATTCACCCCTCCACTTT. The chain joins TRBV28 to TRBJ1-6; D is undetermined. V was clipped by 2 bases and J by 0 bases, with 8 bases between them. The CDR3 sequence is 16 residues long. Germline lookup yields CDR1 MDHEN and CDR2 SYDVKM.

This clone occurred a few times. This CDR3 is also generated by other DNA sequences in the sample. The V call is TRBV24-1, the J call TRBJ2-5; D is unresolved. CDR1 and CDR2 from the germline V gene are KGHDR and SFDVKD. The ends were cut back, 3 bases at V and 5 bases at J, with 3 bases in the middle. The CDR3 has 11 amino acids. The CDR3 sequence: CATSDGETQYF. The DNA for the CDR3 is TGTGCCACCAGTGATGGCGAGACCCAGTACTTC.

V and J are TRBV11-2 and TRBJ2-5; the D is unclear. Germline CDR1 and CDR2: SGHAT and FQNNGV. V was clipped by 2 bases and J by 9 bases, with 10 bases between them. The CDR3 has 12 amino acids. The CDR3 here is CASSLWAKPQYF. In DNA, the CDR3 is TGTGCCAGCAGCTTATGGGCGAAGCCCCAGTACTTC.

A few counts support this clone. This sequence joins TRBV27 and TRBJ1-1, with D hard to call. Germline V gene lookup returns CDR1 MNHEY and CDR2 SMNVEV (reference sequence). V was shortened by 3 bases and J by 2 bases, with 10 bases between the two germline ends. The CDR3 runs to 14 residues. The CDR3 sequence: CASSLKVGNTEAFF. CDR3 coding DNA: TGTGCCAGCAGTTTGAAAGTAGGAAACACTGAAGCTTTCTTT.

CDR3 sequence (DNA): TGTGCCAGCAGTGAAAGGGGTTATGGAGGCAGATACTATGGCTACACCTTC. Residues: CASSERGYGGRYYGYTF. The rearrangement uses TRBV6-1 and TRBJ1-2; possible D gene TRBD1, 5 bases. Germline assignment: CDR1 MNHNS and CDR2 SASEGT. The V and J ends lost 2 bases and 3 bases respectively, with 19 bases between them. The CDR3 extends over 17 amino acids.

The rearrangement joins TRBV30 to TRBJ1-5; 8 bases line up with TRBD1. The junction had 7 bases not matched to a gene; V was cut back by 6 bases and J by 0 bases. This CDR3 has 15 residues. Germline V CDR1 and CDR2: GTSNPN, SVGIG (reference sequence). This CDR3 is CACRDRTTSNQPQHF. For the CDR3, the DNA is TGTGCCTGCCGGGACAGGACCACTAGCAATCAGCCCCAGCATTTT.

This chain links TRBV5-1 with TRBJ2-5, with D hard to call. The V and J ends lost 0 bases and 2 bases respectively, with 8 bases between them. CDR1 SGHRS and CDR2 YFSETQ come from the germline V gene. CDR3 length equals 14 residues. The CDR3 reads CASSLVGGQETQYF. The CDR3 DNA reads TGCGCCAGCAGCTTGGTCGGCGGACAAGAGACCCAGTACTTC.

The rearrangement links TRBV4-3 to TRBJ1-3, with 9 nucleotides matching TRBD1. Trimming removed 1 base from V and 3 bases from J; junction bases left unmatched: 7. This CDR3 contains 17 residues. CDR1 and CDR2 (germline): LGHNA, YSLEER. The CDR3 here is CASSQVTTGGRGNTIYF. In DNA, the CDR3 is TGCGCCAGCAGCCAAGTCACCACAGGGGGCCGTGGAAACACCATATATTTT.

This clone was counted between two and nine times. The chain carries TRBV5-1 and TRBJ2-1; D is undetermined. Germline assignment: CDR1 SGHRS and CDR2 YFSETQ. V was shortened by 0 bases and J by 10 bases, with 11 bases between the two germline ends. The CDR3 totals 13 residues. CDR3 protein: CASSLASSYEQFF. For the CDR3, the DNA is TGCGCCAGCAGCTTGGCCTCTTCATACGAGCAGTTCTTC.

CDR3 in amino acids: CASGLWPEGYTF. The CDR3 DNA reads TGTGCTAGTGGTTTGTGGCCGGAGGGCTACACCTTC. The rearrangement uses TRBV12-5 and TRBJ1-2; the D is unclear. Trimming cost V 2 bases and J 8 bases, with 9 bases left between them. This CDR3 region has 12 residues. Germline values: CDR1 LGHNT, CDR2 FRNRAP.

The genes are TRBV21-1 and TRBJ1-5. TRBV21-1 is tagged as a pseudogene. There are 10 residues in the CDR3. CDR3 sequence (DNA): TGTGCCAGATTCAATCAGCCCCAGCATTTT. It specifies CARFNQPQHF.

The V and J genes are TRBV2 and TRBJ2-1; D is perhaps TRBD1 (6 bases). With 10 bases removed from V and 3 bases from J, the gap between germline ends came to 13 bases. There are 13 residues in the CDR3. Germline CDR1 is SNHLY and CDR2 is FYNNEI. CDR3: CANKGVDYNEQFF. In DNA, the CDR3 is TGTGCCAACAAGGGGGTCGACTACAATGAGCAGTTCTTC.